This passage covers 10 T cell receptor beta chains from one sample sequenced in a study of human T cells and chemical hapten exposure. TCRdb reprocessed the RACE reads with MiXCR, giving one entry per CDR3 protein. This sample has 340,000 or so distinct CDR3 sequences, with around 6.9% found just once. Indicated time point: patch test 1, 2 weeks after DPC sensitization. The treatment was: therapeutic diphenylcyclopropenone sensitization with weekly scalp DPC. This specimen was whole blood, taken in connection with sensitization to the hapten diphenylcyclopropenone (DPC). Receptors were obtained from a woman younger than 30 with alopecia areata. Some clones in this sample may be carry-over from other donors' samples.

This clonotype was seen more than once but under ten times. Written as DNA, the CDR3 is TGCAGCGTTAACAGGGAATTGAACACTGAAGCTTTCTTT. Encoded protein: CSVNRELNTEAFF. The V call is TRBV29-1, the J call TRBJ1-1; D possibly corresponds to TRBD1 (6 bases). This CDR3 comprises 13 residues. V lost 5 bases and J lost 0, with 10 bases in between. The germline CDR1 and CDR2 sequences are SQVTM and ANQGSEA.

At least ten counts were recorded for this clonotype. The chain uses TRBV6-4 and TRBJ2-6, with D hard to call. CDR1 and CDR2 (germline): MRHNA, SNTAGT. The CDR3 totals 16 residues. Trimming took off 3 bases at V and 0 bases at J, with 9 bases between the two ends. CDR3: CASSEQSFSGANVLTF. The CDR3 nucleotides read TGTGCCAGCAGTGAACAGAGCTTCTCTGGGGCCAACGTCCTGACTTTC.

This clonotype was seen more than once but under ten times. The chain links TRBV18 to TRBJ1-4; perhaps TRBD1 as D (6 bases). Trimming took 4 bases from V and 2 from J, leaving 11 bases between them. The CDR3 loop spans 15 amino acids. In germline, CDR1 is KGHSH, CDR2 LQKENI. CDR3 sequence (DNA): TGTGCCAGCTCACGCACAGGGACTACTAATGAAAAACTGTTTTTT. The encoded protein is CASSRTGTTNEKLFF.

Ten or more counts support this clonotype. V usage is TRBV6-6 and J usage is TRBJ2-5; the D gene is possibly TRBD2 (5 bases). From germline, CDR1 is MNHNY and CDR2 SVGAGI (reference sequence). The CDR3 contains 12 residues. The V and J ends lost 6 bases and 4 bases respectively, with 9 bases between them. Here the CDR3 DNA reads TGTGCCAGCAGCTACGGGGTAGAGACCCAGTACTTC. Encoded protein: CASSYGVETQYF.

The genes are TRBV6-5 and TRBJ2-5, with TRBD1 identical over 8 bases. The germline V gene has CDR1 MNHEY and CDR2 SVGAGI. Unmatched junction bases numbered 9, after V lost 3 bases and J lost 3 bases. This CDR3 region has 16 residues. The CDR3 bases are TGTGCCAGCAGTTATTATGCTCCGACAGGGGAAGAGACCCAGTACTTC. Its protein is CASSYYAPTGEETQYF.

The chain couples TRBV7-6 to TRBJ1-1, with D unclear. V was shortened by 5 bases and J by 0 bases, with 10 bases between the two germline ends. This CDR3 is 14 amino acids long. The germline V gene has CDR1 SGHVS and CDR2 FNYEAQ. The CDR3 DNA is TGTGCCAGCAGCCCCCTCAGTATGAACACTGAAGCTTTCTTT. Protein: CASSPLSMNTEAFF.

The sample holds a few counts of this clonotype. This sequence joins TRBV11-2 and TRBJ2-6; the D gene is possibly TRBD2 (6 bases). From germline, CDR1 is SGHAT and CDR2 FQNNGV. The V end lost 4 bases, the J end lost 1 base, and 14 bases lay between the germline ends. The CDR3 runs 17 residues. The DNA for the CDR3 is TGTGCCAGCAGCTGGGCGCCAGGGACTTCTGGGGCCAACGTCCTGACTTTC. It specifies CASSWAPGTSGANVLTF.

This clonotype was counted at least ten times. The chain combines TRBV6-5 with TRBJ2-3, with D unresolved. The CDR3 sequence is 14 residues long. The V gene lost 2 bases and the J gene lost 5 bases, with 11 bases spanning the gap. Germline assignment: CDR1 MNHEY and CDR2 SVGAGI. The CDR3, as DNA: TGTGCCAGCAGTTACAGGGTGCCCCTAGATACGCAGTATTTT. Residues: CASSYRVPLDTQYF.

This clonotype appeared many times. V gene TRBV7-2 combines with J gene TRBJ2-1, with D possibly being TRBD2 (6 bases). Between the trimmed V and J ends, which lost 6 bases and 10 bases, there was a span of 13 bases. The length of the CDR3 is 12 residues. From germline, CDR1 is SGHTA and CDR2 FQGNSA. The CDR3 region has the DNA TGTGCCAGCAGTTCCCTGGCGGGGGAGCAGTTCTTC. This encodes CASSSLAGEQFF.

This clonotype was observed at least ten times. CDR3 sequence: CASSYSGVRTQYF. The CDR3 coding sequence is TGTGCCAGCAGTTACAGCGGGGTTCGGACCCAGTACTTC. The chain couples TRBV6-2 or TRBV6-3 to TRBJ2-5, with 7 nucleotides matching TRBD2. Losses at the gene ends were 2 bases for V and 7 bases for J; bases not matched to a gene: 4. The CDR3 loop spans 13 amino acids. Germline V gene sequence: CDR1 MNHEY, CDR2 SVGEGT.